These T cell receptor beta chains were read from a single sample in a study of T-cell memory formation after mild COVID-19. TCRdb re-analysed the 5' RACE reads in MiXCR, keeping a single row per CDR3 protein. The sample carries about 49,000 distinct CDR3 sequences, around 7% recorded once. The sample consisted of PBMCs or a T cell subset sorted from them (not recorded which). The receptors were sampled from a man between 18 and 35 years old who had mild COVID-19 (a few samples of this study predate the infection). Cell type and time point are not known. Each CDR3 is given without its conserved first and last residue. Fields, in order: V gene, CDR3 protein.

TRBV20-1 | SASEPDRGADTQY
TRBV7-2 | ASSFNRAYEQY
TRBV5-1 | ASSLDTTGGIYGYT
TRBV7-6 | ASSSGGETQY
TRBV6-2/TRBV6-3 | ASTATGTGGAWQPQH
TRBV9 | ASSDQGLNQETQY
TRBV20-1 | SAVTSSGANVLT
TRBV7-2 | ASTDRGLDNSPLH
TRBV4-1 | ASSPSADVNYGYT
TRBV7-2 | ASSPTGREYEQY
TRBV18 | ASSPQRGNEQY
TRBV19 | ASSLSLAVQETQY
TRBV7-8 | ASSRRAGRKETQY
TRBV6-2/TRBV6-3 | ASTTASRGQPQH
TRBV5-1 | ASSYGRGERDEQY
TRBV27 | ASRGRGRETQY
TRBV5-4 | ASRTGVDTEAF
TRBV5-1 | ASSLGGTGAGELF
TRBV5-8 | ASSLSQGADPYNSPLH
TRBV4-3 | ASSQGGGVTYNEQF
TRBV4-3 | ASSRWTATDTQY
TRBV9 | ASSYRLAASTDTQY
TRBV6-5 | ASSDPDRGYTGELF
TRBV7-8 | ASSLDTGANVLT
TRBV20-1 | SAREQSLRGAF
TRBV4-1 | ASSQVPGSSYEQY
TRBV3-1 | ASSQVFFFSGNTIY
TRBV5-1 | ASSAQGAAGNTIY
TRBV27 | ASTFRVGEPQH
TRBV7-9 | ASRLPPGLAEETQY
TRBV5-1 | ASSPGPNYGYT
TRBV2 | ASSVTTTEAF
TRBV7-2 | ASSYEGGGNYEQY
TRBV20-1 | SASGAASGGDTQY
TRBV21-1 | ASSNQQREDNQPQH
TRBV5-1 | ASSLDGQAEAF
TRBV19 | ATTPGWGIGTQH
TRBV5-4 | ASSLPGDNEQF
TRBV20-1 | SAWTNANYGYT
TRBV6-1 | ASTRETTDETQY